This is a list of T cell receptor beta chains from one sample in a study of radiotherapy plus CTLA-4 blockade in lung cancer. Generated by immunoSEQ multiplex PCR, the TCRdb table keeps only in-frame clones and is missing some. The repertoire consists of roughly 130,000 clones, with 85% to 90% occurring once and the leading ten covering over 6%. Sample: peripheral blood, taken from a patient treated with radiotherapy plus ipilimumab. These receptor sequences come from a human donor with non-small cell lung cancer that progressed on radiotherapy plus ipilimumab. Each CDR3 is given with its conserved first and last residue. D genes are given only for firm matches. Only some rows state a clone size, as once, few, many or a class for expanded clones.

-,TRBV5-1,-,TRBJ2-7,CASSPRGGSEQYF
-,TRBV5-1,-,TRBJ2-7,CASSLKGFEGYEQYF
-,TRBV2,TRBD1,TRBJ1-2,CASRDRGPYGYTF
-,TRBV27,TRBD1,TRBJ2-7,CASSLSRDRAYEQYF
-,TRBV7-2,-,TRBJ2-7,CASSQHGRPPYEQYF
-,TRBV14,-,TRBJ1-2,CASSQEEGYGYTF
-,TRBV6-5,-,TRBJ1-1,CASSFSGLGGTEAFF
-,TRBV5-1,-,TRBJ2-7,CASSLLPRSSNEQYF
-,TRBV6-5,-,TRBJ2-5,CASSYMKTQYF
-,TRBV19,TRBD2,TRBJ2-7,CASSSVAGASYEQYF
-,TRBV18,-,TRBJ2-1,CASSPMGGMVEQFF
-,TRBV6-5,-,TRBJ2-1,CASSYSTGNLDEQFF
-,TRBV7-6,TRBD2,TRBJ2-2,CASSLLAGVANTGELFF
-,TRBV5-1,-,TRBJ1-1,CASSLGAGVTEAFF
-,TRBV5-6,TRBD1,TRBJ1-2,CASSSRGRVYGYTF
-,TRBV19,TRBD1,TRBJ2-1,CASRRTGGGGSSYNEQFF
-,TRBV5-1,-,TRBJ1-4,CASSSWTASTNEKLFF
-,TRBV6-6,TRBD1,TRBJ2-7,CASSTPGGYEQYF
-,TRBV20-1,-,TRBJ2-1,CSARVPTEFF
-,TRBV5-4,-,TRBJ1-2,CASSPTGRLGGGYTF
once,TRBV29-1,TRBD2,TRBJ2-1,CSVLRTSGNNEQFF
-,TRBV7-9,-,TRBJ2-7,CASSLGVGEQYF
-,TRBV6-5,TRBD1,TRBJ2-3,CASSRDRGTDTQYF
-,TRBV10-2,TRBD2,TRBJ2-7,CASSTVPGEGGAYEQYF
-,TRBV7-6,TRBD2,TRBJ2-1,CASRGREGFNEQFF
-,TRBV6-5,-,TRBJ2-1,CASSLGKFF
-,TRBV18,-,TRBJ2-7,CASSPKEDEQYF
-,TRBV10-3,-,TRBJ2-5,CASRRDFEGETQYF
-,TRBV7-2,-,TRBJ2-1,CASSPQGADNEQFF
-,TRBV29-1,TRBD1,TRBJ2-7,CSVEGQATYEQYF
-,TRBV11-2,-,TRBJ1-1,CASSPWRAEPTEAFF
-,TRBV9,-,TRBJ1-1,CASSGTQGPTEAFF
few,TRBV7-2,TRBD1,TRBJ2-7,CASGVGGFYEQYF
-,TRBV27,-,-,CASSLRGSPSYEQYF
-,TRBV5-4,-,TRBJ2-1,CASRKDLQGKDNEQFF
-,TRBV30,-,TRBJ1-1,CAWVRRSRQNTEAFF
-,TRBV20-1,-,TRBJ1-5,CSARAGEPQHF
once,TRBV7-9,TRBD2,TRBJ2-7,CASSLTSGSGYEQYF